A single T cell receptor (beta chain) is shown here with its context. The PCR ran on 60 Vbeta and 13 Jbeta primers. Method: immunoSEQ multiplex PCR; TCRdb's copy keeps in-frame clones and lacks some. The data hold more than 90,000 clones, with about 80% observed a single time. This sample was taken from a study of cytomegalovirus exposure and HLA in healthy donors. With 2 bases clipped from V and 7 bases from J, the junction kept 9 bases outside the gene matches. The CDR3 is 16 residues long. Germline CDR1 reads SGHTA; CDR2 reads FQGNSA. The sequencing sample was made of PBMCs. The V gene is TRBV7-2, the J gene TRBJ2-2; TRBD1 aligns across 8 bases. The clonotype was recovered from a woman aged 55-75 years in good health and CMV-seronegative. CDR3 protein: CASSLRTGRSGGELFF. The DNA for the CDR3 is TGTGCCAGCAGCTTAAGGACAGGGAGGTCCGGCGGGGAGCTGTTTTTT.